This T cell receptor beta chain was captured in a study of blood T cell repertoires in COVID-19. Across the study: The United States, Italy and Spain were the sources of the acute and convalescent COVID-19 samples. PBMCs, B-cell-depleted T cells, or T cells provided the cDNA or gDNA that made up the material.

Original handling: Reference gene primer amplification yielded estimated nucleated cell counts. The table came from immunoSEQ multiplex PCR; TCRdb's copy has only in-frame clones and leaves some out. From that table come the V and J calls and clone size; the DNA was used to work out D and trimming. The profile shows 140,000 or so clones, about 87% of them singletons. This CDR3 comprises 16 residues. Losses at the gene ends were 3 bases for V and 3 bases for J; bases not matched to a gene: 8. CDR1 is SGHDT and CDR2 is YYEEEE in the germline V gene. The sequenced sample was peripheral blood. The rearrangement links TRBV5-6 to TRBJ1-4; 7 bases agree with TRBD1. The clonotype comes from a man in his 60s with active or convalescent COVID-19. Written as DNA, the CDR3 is TGTGCCAGCAGCTCCACCGGACAGGTGTCTAATGAAAAACTGTTTTTT. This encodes CASSSTGQVSNEKLFF. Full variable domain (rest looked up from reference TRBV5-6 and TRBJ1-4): DAGVTQSPTHLIKTRGQQVTLRCSPKSGHDTVSWYQQALGQGPQFIFQYYEEEERQRGNFPDRFSGHQFPNYSSELNVNALLLGDSALYLCASSSTGQVSNEKLFFGSGTQLSVL.